Listed below are T cell receptor beta chains from one sample, sequenced in a study of molecular identifiers for immune sequencing clone quantification. One entry per CDR3 protein results from TCRdb running MiXCR on the PCR reads. The table records roughly 300,000 distinct CDR3 sequences, roughly 24% of them present only once. Sequenced: naive CD8+ T cells from blood, with Jurkat cell RNA spiked in. The origin of the receptors is a human donor in good health. Some libraries in this study had Jurkat cell RNA spiked in. CDR3s include the opening cysteine and the closing phenylalanine or tryptophan. D genes are given only for firm matches. Clone size is shown for a subset of rows, as once, few, many or a class of expanded clone.

J | size | V | D | DNA | CDR3
TRBJ2-5 | many | TRBV7-6 | TRBD1 | TGTGCCAGCAGCCCTAGACAGGGTCAAGAGACCCAGTACTTC | CASSPRQGQETQYF
TRBJ2-7 | many | TRBV29-1 | TRBD2 | TGCAGCGTCGTTAATCCGGGACTAGGGTTTTACGAGCAGTACTTC | CSVVNPGLGFYEQYF
TRBJ1-1 | - | TRBV4-3 | TRBD1 | TGCGCCAGCAGCGAGCACAGGGGGCTGAACACTGAAGCTTTCTTT | CASSEHRGLNTEAFF
TRBJ1-1 | few | TRBV7-6 | - | TGTGCCAGCAGCACCCGGTTGGGGCGGAACACTGAAGCTTTCTTT | CASSTRLGRNTEAFF
TRBJ2-2 | - | TRBV7-6 | - | TGTGCCAGCAGCCCCGCCAGGATTACATCCACCGGGGAGCTGTTTTTT | CASSPARITSTGELFF
TRBJ2-2 | many | TRBV12-3/TRBV12-4 | - | TGTGCCAGCAGTGCCTATCGCACCGGGGAGCTGTTTTTT | CASSAYRTGELFF
TRBJ2-5 | few | TRBV27 | TRBD2 | TGTGCCAGCAGTTCCCCCGGACTAGCGGGGGCCCAAGAGACCCAGTACTTC | CASSSPGLAGAQETQYF
TRBJ2-2 | - | TRBV12-5 | TRBD2 | TGTGCTAGTGGTTTGAAAGTTACGGGGGACTACCCCAACGGGGAGCTGTTTTTT | CASGLKVTGDYPNGELFF
TRBJ2-5 | few | TRBV5-6 | TRBD2 | TGTGCCAGCAGCTTGGCGCCTAGCGGGGGGCTGCAAGAGACCCAGTACTTC | CASSLAPSGGLQETQYF
TRBJ2-3 | - | TRBV6-6 | - | TGTGCCAGCAGTTACACGAGCACAGATACGCGGTATTTT | CASSYTSTDTRYF
TRBJ2-7 | few | TRBV30 | - | TGTGCCTGGAGTCGGAGCTCCTACGAGCAGTACTTC | CAWSRSSYEQYF
TRBJ2-1 | - | TRBV25-1 | - | TGTGCCAGCAGTGAATTAGAACACAGGCACGAGCAGTTCTTC | CASSELEHRHEQFF
TRBJ1-1 | many | TRBV6-4 | - | TGTGCCAGCAGTCTGCCATTTACAGGAATCATGAACACTGAAGCTTTCTTT | CASSLPFTGIMNTEAFF
TRBJ2-7 | few | TRBV27 | - | TGTGCCAGCAGTTGGTCTGGGGAGTTTGGGCAGTACTTC | CASSWSGEFGQYF
TRBJ1-5 | - | TRBV19 | TRBD1 | TGTGCCAGTAGTATTTACAGACAGGGGGGTAATCAGCCCCAGCATTTT | CASSIYRQGGNQPQHF
TRBJ1-1 | many | TRBV14 | - | TGTGCCAGCAGCCAAGTCGGGGAGAACACTGAAGCTTTCTTT | CASSQVGENTEAFF
TRBJ2-1 | many | TRBV7-2 | TRBD2 | TGTGCCAGCAGCTTAGGGGTAGCGGGTAGCTCCTACAATGAGCAGTTCTTC | CASSLGVAGSSYNEQFF
TRBJ2-3 | - | TRBV13 | - | TGTGCCAGCGGTCCGGGGCTAGCGACAGATACGCAGTATTTT | CASGPGLATDTQYF
TRBJ1-4 | few | TRBV4-1 | - | TGCGCCAGCAGCCAAGGTCTGGGGGCGGTTAATGAAAAACTGTTTTTT | CASSQGLGAVNEKLFF
TRBJ2-7 | - | TRBV7-9 | - | TGTGCCAGCACCCCAGCCCAGGGCTACTACTCCTACGAGCAGTACTTC | CASTPAQGYYSYEQYF
TRBJ2-1 | - | TRBV4-1 | TRBD2 | TGCGCCAGCAGCCACTTACCCGGGACTAGCGGGAGCGATGAGCAGTTCTTC | CASSHLPGTSGSDEQFF
TRBJ1-2 | - | TRBV29-1 | - | TGCAGCGTTAAAAAGAACGCCTATAGCTACACCTTC | CSVKKNAYSYTF
TRBJ2-1 | - | TRBV29-1 | - | TGCAGCGTTGAAGATTGGACTAACTACAATGAGCAGTTCTTC | CSVEDWTNYNEQFF
TRBJ2-1 | few | TRBV7-9 | TRBD1 | TGTGCCAGCAGCTTAAACAGGGGGAATGAGCAGTTCTTC | CASSLNRGNEQFF
TRBJ2-7 | few | TRBV19 | TRBD1 | TGTGCCAGTAGTATAGTGGGACAGGGGGCCTACGAGCAGTACTTC | CASSIVGQGAYEQYF
TRBJ2-5 | - | TRBV7-8 | TRBD2 | TGTGCCAGCAGCTTAGTTTCTGGCGGGGGGCCTACCCAGTACTTC | CASSLVSGGGPTQYF
TRBJ2-7 | few | TRBV30 | - | TGTGCCTGGTTCAGTGAGGGGAGCTCCTACGAGCAGTACTTC | CAWFSEGSSYEQYF
TRBJ2-2 | few | TRBV4-1 | - | TGCGCCAGCAGCCAAGATCCTCCCTCGGGATACGGGGAGCTGTTTTTT | CASSQDPPSGYGELFF
TRBJ1-1 | few | TRBV6-2/TRBV6-3 | - | TGTGCCAGCAGTTACTCGTTTGGCGATGGGGTCACTGAAGCTTTCTTT | CASSYSFGDGVTEAFF
TRBJ2-5 | - | TRBV6-2/TRBV6-3 | - | TGTGCCAGCAGTTCACCCCACCAAGAGCCCCAGTACTTC | CASSSPHQEPQYF
TRBJ2-2 | many | TRBV20-1 | - | TGCAGTGCTAGAGGAAAGGAGACCGGGGAGCTGTTTTTT | CSARGKETGELFF
TRBJ2-3 | many | TRBV12-3/TRBV12-4 | TRBD2 | TGTGCCAGCAGTGGCATAGAGGGTAGCGGGGGCGCATTTACCACAGATACGCAGTATTTT | CASSGIEGSGGAFTTDTQYF
TRBJ2-3 | few | TRBV12-3/TRBV12-4 | - | TGTGCCAGCAGTCCCGGACCCACGGGGGATACGCAGTATTTT | CASSPGPTGDTQYF
TRBJ2-1 | - | TRBV4-3 | - | TGCGCCAGCAGCCAAGGCTCACAGGGCTACAATGAGCAGTTCTTC | CASSQGSQGYNEQFF
TRBJ1-1 | many | TRBV5-4 | TRBD1 | TGTGCCAGCAGCTTAGGCAGGGGGGATCGGACTGAAGCTTTCTTT | CASSLGRGDRTEAFF
TRBJ1-1 | many | TRBV29-1 | - | TGCAGCGTTTGGGGGGGGGGAATACTCAACACTGAAGCTTTCTTT | CSVWGGGILNTEAFF
TRBJ1-2 | many | TRBV30 | TRBD1 | TGTGCCTGGATCGGTCGGACAGGGAACGACTATGGCTACACCTTC | CAWIGRTGNDYGYTF
TRBJ1-2 | once | TRBV6-5 | - | TGTGCCAGCAGTTCTAACAGGGCGAGCTATGGCTACACCTTC | CASSSNRASYGYTF
TRBJ2-7 | - | TRBV20-1 | - | TGCAGTGCTAGAGCCCGGGACCTCCTCGGGCAGTACTTC | CSARARDLLGQYF
TRBJ1-4 | - | TRBV3-1 | - | TGTGCCAGCAGCCAAGATTGGGGCTCAACTAATGAACAACTGTTTTTT | CASSQDWGSTNEQLFF
TRBJ2-7 | few | TRBV20-1 | - | TGCAGTGCTAGAGATGGACTTAGCGAGCAGTACTTC | CSARDGLSEQYF
TRBJ2-5 | many | TRBV5-1 | - | TGCGCCAGCGGCCCAGGGACACAAGAGACCCAGTACTTC | CASGPGTQETQYF
TRBJ2-3 | - | TRBV6-2/TRBV6-3 | - | TGTGCCAGCATCTCGGGAGAAAGCACAGATACGCAGTATTTT | CASISGESTDTQYF
TRBJ2-7 | many | TRBV19 | - | TGTGCAACGGAGGAAGGTTACGAGCAGTACTTC | CATEEGYEQYF
TRBJ2-2 | - | TRBV5-4 | TRBD2 | TGTGCCAGCAGCGTACGGGAGGGGGCCGGGGAGCTGTTTTTT | CASSVREGAGELFF
TRBJ2-3 | few | TRBV5-3 | TRBD1 | TGTGCCAGCAGCAGGTCGGACAGGCCCCCCGCAGATACGCAGTATTTT | CASSRSDRPPADTQYF